These 12 T cell receptor beta chains originate from one sample sequenced in a study of cytomegalovirus exposure and HLA in healthy donors. PCR amplification relied on 60 Vbeta primers (plus 13 Jbeta primers). Measured with immunoSEQ multiplex PCR; TCRdb has only the in-frame clones, and not every one. The sample carries about 54,000 clones, approximately 82% recorded once. Sample: PBMCs. Receptors originate from a woman younger than 30 in good health and CMV-seronegative.

The chain joins TRBV28 to TRBJ2-5; tentatively, D is TRBD2 (7 bases). V was pared by 4 bases and J by 6 bases, with 21 bases between. CDR1 and CDR2 (germline): MDHEN, SYDVKM. The CDR3 sequence is 16 residues long. The CDR3 sequence is CASSSPGGGSTQTQYF. The CDR3 DNA is TGTGCCAGCAGTTCTCCGGGGGGCGGGAGCACCCAGACCCAGTACTTC.

About this clone itself: The sample has other DNA sequences that encode this CDR3 too. V usage is TRBV7-8 and J usage is TRBJ1-2; 8 bases fit TRBD1. Germline values: CDR1 SGHVS, CDR2 FQNEAQ. V shed 2 bases, J shed 5 bases, and the junction held 7 bases outside the gene matches. This CDR3 contains 15 residues. The DNA of the CDR3 is TGTGCCAGCAGCTTATCGGACAGGGCATTGTATGGCTACACCTTC. Its protein product is CASSLSDRALYGYTF.

The gene calls are TRBV5-4 and TRBJ1-4; 10 bases align to TRBD1. Trimming removed 0 bases from V and 6 bases from J; junction bases left unmatched: 2. CDR3 length: 15 residues. Germline V gene data show CDR1 as SGHNT and CDR2 as YYREEE (reference sequence). The CDR3 here is CASSLAGQGYEKLFF. The CDR3 DNA reads TGTGCCAGCAGCTTGGCGGGACAGGGGTATGAAAAACTGTTTTTT.

V and J are TRBV27 and TRBJ2-7; weak D call: TRBD1 (6 bases). Germline CDR1 is MNHEY and CDR2 is SMNVEV (reference sequence). The CDR3 has 12 residues. The CDR3 DNA reads TGTGTAATAGGGCAGGGGTCGGGGGAGCAGTACTTC. Translating gives CVIGQGSGEQYF.

The CDR3 DNA follows: TGTGCCAGCAGCCGCCTAGCGGGAGTTGAGACCCAGTACTTC. Protein product: CASSRLAGVETQYF. This sequence joins TRBV7-9 and TRBJ2-5, with TRBD2 identical over 10 bases. The CDR3 runs 14 residues. Germline trimming cut 5 bases from V and 5 bases from J; bases unmatched to any gene: 5. Per germline, CDR1 SEHNR and CDR2 FQNEAQ (reference sequence).

The chain links TRBV2 to TRBJ1-1, with D perhaps matching TRBD1 (6 bases). V shed 6 bases and J shed 1 base, with 15 bases lying between them. The germline CDR1 and CDR2 sequences are SNHLY and FYNNEI. CDR3 length: 15 residues. The CDR3 bases are TGTGCCAGCAGGACTTACAGGGTGGGGAACACTGAAGCTTTCTTT. This translates into CASRTYRVGNTEAFF.

The chain couples TRBV5-1 to TRBJ2-5, with TRBD1 as a possible D gene (5 bases). V shed 5 bases and J shed 1 base, with 9 bases lying between them. Germline CDR1 SGHRS, CDR2 YFSETQ. CDR3 length equals 13 residues. CDR3 coding DNA: TGCGCCAGCAGAAGCGACAGCCAAGAGACCCAGTACTTC. Residues: CASRSDSQETQYF.

The chain carries TRBV7-8 and TRBJ2-6; D might be TRBD2 (6 bases). The CDR3 runs to 15 residues. V was shortened by 7 bases and J by 1 base, with 11 bases between the two germline ends. The germline V gene has CDR1 SGHVS and CDR2 FQNEAQ. Here the CDR3 DNA reads TGTGCCAGCACCCTGGGGGGATCTGGGGCCAACGTCCTGACTTTC. This sequence encodes CASTLGGSGANVLTF.

The CDR3, as DNA: TGTGCCAGCAGCTTATATTCGCGGGATCAGGATACGCAGTATTTT. It is translated as CASSLYSRDQDTQYF. The chain joins TRBV7-2 to TRBJ2-3; D is perhaps TRBD2 (6 bases). V dropped 2 bases and J dropped 6 bases, with 15 bases sitting between them. The CDR3 sequence is 15 residues long. Per germline, CDR1 SGHTA and CDR2 FQGNSA. Together with reference TRBV7-2 and TRBJ2-3, the CDR3 gives the full variable domain: GAGVSQSPSNKVTEKGKDVELRCDPISGHTALYWYRQSLGQGLEFLIYFQGNSAPDKSGLPSDRFSAERTGGSVSTLTIQRTQQEDSAVYLCASSLYSRDQDTQYFGPGTRLTVL.

The chain carries TRBV18 and TRBJ2-7; the match to TRBD1 covers 10 bases. Trimming removed 3 bases from V and 0 bases from J; junction bases left unmatched: 2. Germline V gene sequence: CDR1 KGHSH, CDR2 LQKENI. The CDR3 sequence is 15 residues long. The CDR3 spells CASSPDRGPSYEQYF. DNA of the CDR3: TGTGCCAGCTCACCCGACAGGGGGCCCTCCTACGAGCAGTACTTC.

A few counts support this clone. The V gene is TRBV6-4, the J gene TRBJ2-2, with 7 nucleotides matching TRBD2. Germline V gene lookup returns CDR1 MRHNA and CDR2 SNTAGT. The CDR3 totals 14 residues. J was trimmed by 1 base and V by 6 bases; bases with no gene match: 2. CDR3 sequence reads: CASRTSQNTGELFF. CDR3 coding DNA: TGTGCCAGCAGGACTAGCCAGAACACCGGGGAGCTGTTTTTT.

The V call is TRBV27, the J call TRBJ2-5, with 8 bases lining up with TRBD1. Germline V gives CDR1 MNHEY, CDR2 SMNVEV (reference sequence). The CDR3 spans 14 residues. V trimming: 5 bases; J trimming: 0 bases; junction bases outside the gene matches: 2. The DNA of the CDR3 is TGTGCCAGCAGTACAGGGGGTTACCAAGAGACCCAGTACTTC. This encodes CASSTGGYQETQYF.